These 9 T cell receptor beta chains originate from one sample sequenced in a study of T cells in Graves' hyperthyroidism and ophthalmopathy. RNA transcripts yielded amplified TCR beta CDR3 regions. A first-round RT-PCR of the TCR CDR3 used the HTBI primer set. One entry per CDR3 protein, called by TCRdb with MiXCR from the multiplex PCR reads. This sample carries more than 500,000 distinct CDR3 sequences, 12% to 15% of them seen once, and the ten largest clones take approximately 13%. Material: blood. The receptors shown here come from a woman aged 40 to 50 with Graves' hyperthyroidism.

This clonotype occurred many times. This rearrangement joins TRBV11-2 to TRBJ1-4, with D unresolved. CDR1 and CDR2 from the germline V gene are SGHAT and FQNNGV. Trimming removed 3 bases from V and 5 bases from J, with 16 bases in between. The CDR3 is 16 residues long. Here the CDR3 reads CASSFLNPLLNEKLFF. The CDR3 DNA is TGTGCCAGCAGCTTCCTAAACCCGTTGCTCAATGAAAAACTGTTTTTT.

This clonotype was counted ten times or more. The V and J genes are TRBV14 and TRBJ2-7, with D tentatively TRBD1 (5 bases). The CDR3 has 15 residues. Per the germline V gene, CDR1 is SGHDN and CDR2 is FVKESK. V was cut by 4 bases and J by 0 bases, with 13 bases left in between. CDR3 in DNA: TGTGCCAGCAGCCCCCTCCAGGGCTACTCCTACGAGCAGTACTTC. It encodes CASSPLQGYSYEQYF.

This clonotype was observed a handful of times. The chain recombines TRBV7-3 with TRBJ2-1, with a weak D call TRBD1 (5 bases). This CDR3 comprises 12 residues. CDR1 is SGHTA and CDR2 is FQGTGA in the germline V gene. Trimming removed 6 bases at V and 7 bases at J, with 10 bases between. CDR3 sequence: CASSVGENEQFF. CDR3 bases: TGTGCCAGCAGTGTAGGGGAAAATGAGCAGTTCTTC.

This clonotype was observed many times. V gene TRBV11-2 combines with J gene TRBJ2-3; TRBD2 aligns across 10 bases. The CDR3 has 15 amino acids. The V and J ends lost 3 bases and 2 bases, in that order; junction bases with no gene match: 2. Germline loops: CDR1 SGHAT, CDR2 FQNNGV. In DNA, the CDR3 is TGTGCCAGCAGCTTGGGGACTAGCGACACAGATACGCAGTATTTT. Translation gives CASSLGTSDTDTQYF.

Regarding this clonotype: No conserved phenylalanine or tryptophan ends this CDR3, so it is likely a read error. The chain combines TRBV18 with TRBJ2-5, with 7 bases matching TRBD2. This CDR3 has 14 residues. The V and J ends lost 3 bases and 3 bases, in that order; junction bases with no gene match: 4. The germline gives CDR1 KGHSH, CDR2 LQKENI. The chain's CDR3 is CASSPASGEETQYL. DNA for the CDR3: TGTGCCAGCTCACCGGCTAGCGGCGAAGAGACCCAGTACTTA.

This clonotype was seen a handful of times. The J gene is TRBJ2-3, the V gene TRBV29-1; 7 positions match TRBD2. The germline CDR1 and CDR2 sequences are SQVTM and ANQGSEA. The trim removed 6 bases at V and 5 bases at J, leaving 14 bases unmatched. The CDR3 extends over 15 amino acids. The CDR3 DNA is TGCAGCGTGAGGGCTATGAGGGAGGGCAGAGATACGCAGTATTTT. This encodes CSVRAMREGRDTQYF.

This clonotype was picked up a small number of times. The rearrangement joins TRBV30 to TRBJ2-7; 10 nucleotides agree with TRBD2. The CDR3 spans 15 residues. The germline CDR1 and CDR2 sequences are GTSNPN and SVGIG (reference sequence). The J segment lost 9 bases and the V segment lost 0 bases, leaving 11 bases of the junction unmatched. CDR3 protein: CAWSVGSGRAYRQYF. The CDR3 nucleotides read TGTGCCTGGAGTGTAGGGAGCGGGAGGGCCTATCGGCAGTACTTC. Full variable domain (missing parts from reference TRBV30 and TRBJ2-7): SQTIHQWPATLVQPVGSPLSLECTVEGTSNPNLYWYRQAAGRGLQLLFYSVGIGQISSEVPQNLSASRPQDRQFILSSKKLLLSDSGFYLCAWSVGSGRAYRQYFGPGTRLTVT.

Ten or more counts support this clonotype. The chain joins TRBV29-1 to TRBJ2-7, with no clear D. V lost 5 bases, J lost 1 base, and 12 bases lay in between. Per the germline V gene, CDR1 is SQVTM and CDR2 is ANQGSEA. The CDR3 runs 13 residues. The chain's CDR3 is CSVKRTDSYEQYF. In DNA, the CDR3 is TGCAGCGTTAAGAGGACCGATTCCTACGAGCAGTACTTC.

This clonotype has only a few counts. CDR3 in DNA: TGTGCCTGGAGCGCGGGACAGGGGGCGGGCTACACCTTC. Its protein is CAWSAGQGAGYTF. The rearrangement joins TRBV30 to TRBJ1-2; TRBD1 agrees at 12 bases. Per germline, CDR1 GTSNPN and CDR2 SVGIG (reference sequence). Trimming removed 3 bases from V and 8 bases from J; junction bases left unmatched: 4. The CDR3 length is 13 residues. The complete variable domain, with remaining parts taken from reference TRBV30 and TRBJ1-2, reads SQTIHQWPATLVQPVGSPLSLECTVEGTSNPNLYWYRQAAGRGLQLLFYSVGIGQISSEVPQNLSASRPQDRQFILSSKKLLLSDSGFYLCAWSAGQGAGYTFGSGTRLTVV.